The source of this TCR beta chain is a study of T cell changes during pregnancy in multiple sclerosis. The CDR3 spans 17 residues. Germline values: CDR1 SGHRS, CDR2 YFSETQ. Trimming at V came to 4 bases and at J to 1 base, leaving 12 bases not matched to a gene. Libraries were prepared by immunoSEQ multiplex PCR; TCRdb keeps only in-frame clonotypes and omits some of them. The table has about 57,000 clones, 91% seen once. This receptor was obtained from a female donor in good health, enrolled as a control in a pregnancy study. This rearrangement joins TRBV5-1 to TRBJ2-5; 8 bases are shared with TRBD1. The material was peripheral blood, obtained after pregnancy. The CDR3 here is CASSTARTGFLQETQYF. CDR3 coding DNA: TGCGCCAGCAGCACCGCACGGACAGGGTTCCTCCAAGAGACCCAGTACTTC.